These T cell receptor beta chains were read from a single sample in a study of early stage breast cancer tumors. Some clones are missing from TCRdb's copy, which holds only in-frame ones; the method was immunoSEQ multiplex PCR. Altogether more than 12,000 clones are present, roughly 80% being singletons, with the ten largest covering over 4.5%. The specimen sequenced was normal breast tissue next to the tumor. Receptors originate from a person aged 30 to 40 with breast cancer. CDR3s include the opening cysteine and the closing phenylalanine or tryptophan. A D gene is named only where the DNA matches it firmly. The size of a clone is reported for some rows only, either as once, few or many, or as a class for expanded clones.

NA,TRBJ1-2,TRBV30,NA,TGTGCCTGGAGTGTAGAACGGTACTATGGCTACACCTTC,CAWSVERYYGYTF
NA,TRBJ1-5,TRBV4-2,NA,TGTGCCAGCAGCCAGAAGGACACGGGGGTAGGCAATCAGCCCCAGCATTTT,CASSQKDTGVGNQPQHF
NA,TRBJ1-2,TRBV10-1,few,TGCGCCAGCAGCGCAGGGAATGGCTACACCTTC,CASSAGNGYTF
TRBD1,TRBJ2-2,TRBV7-2,few,TGTGCCAGCAGCTTGACAGGGGGCACCGGGGAGCTGTTTTTT,CASSLTGGTGELFF
NA,TRBJ1-6,TRBV6-5,NA,TGTGCCAGCAGTTACGGGACAACTAATAATTCACCCCTCCACTTT,CASSYGTTNNSPLHF
NA,TRBJ2-7,TRBV19,NA,TGTGCCAGTAGTAGCGGGATCTCCTACGAGCAGTACTTC,CASSSGISYEQYF
NA,TRBJ2-6,TRBV14,NA,TGTGCCAGCAGCCGAGACAGCTTCTCTGGGGCCAACGTCCTGACTTTC,CASSRDSFSGANVLTF
TRBD2,TRBJ2-7,TRBV30,NA,TGTGCCTGGAGTGCTAGCGGTAACCCCTACGAGCAGTACTTC,CAWSASGNPYEQYF
NA,TRBJ1-5,TRBV6-5,NA,TGTGCCAGCAGTGGCCACACGGGATACAATCAGCCCCAGCATTTT,CASSGHTGYNQPQHF
NA,TRBJ2-7,TRBV11-2,NA,TGTGCCAGCAGCGCTACCTCGGGGTTCGCCCACGAGCAGTACTTC,CASSATSGFAHEQYF
NA,TRBJ2-2,TRBV7-3,NA,TGTGCCAGCAGCTCGGGACAAAGAACCGGGGAGCTGTTTTTT,CASSSGQRTGELFF
NA,TRBJ1-1,TRBV29-1,NA,TGCAGCGCTAACAGGGCCTCTTTAACTTCAGAAGCTTTCTTT,CSANRASLTSEAFF
NA,TRBJ1-1,TRBV27,once,TGTGCCAGCACCTCCCAGAGGGACATGAACACTGAAGCTTTCTTT,CASTSQRDMNTEAFF
NA,TRBJ1-1,TRBV30,once,TGTGCCTGGAGTAGGTTCGTACAGGGAACTGAAGCTTTCTTT,CAWSRFVQGTEAFF
NA,TRBJ1-2,TRBV6-6,NA,TGTGCCAGCAGTTTCCTAAAGGACTATGGCTACACCTTC,CASSFLKDYGYTF
NA,TRBJ2-1,TRBV7-7,NA,TGTGCCAGCAGCTTAGGAGGGGTGGGTGAGCAGTTCTTC,CASSLGGVGEQFF
NA,TRBJ2-7,TRBV19,NA,TGTGCCAGTAGTCCCCCTCAGGGGGAGCAGTACTTC,CASSPPQGEQYF
NA,TRBJ1-2,TRBV5-4,NA,TGTGCCAGCAGCTCTCAGGCGGGCAGCAACTATGGCTACACCTTC,CASSSQAGSNYGYTF
NA,TRBJ1-2,TRBV6-5,NA,TGTGCCAGCAGTCGGGACGGTAACTATGGCTACACCTTC,CASSRDGNYGYTF
TRBD1,TRBJ2-7,TRBV11-2,NA,TGTGCCAGCGCCCAAGGGACAGTCTACGAGCAGTACTTC,CASAQGTVYEQYF
TRBD2,TRBJ2-7,TRBV9,NA,TGTGCCAGCAGCGTAGGGACTAGCGGGTCTTCCTACGAGCAGTACTTC,CASSVGTSGSSYEQYF
TRBD1,TRBJ1-2,TRBV6-6,NA,TGTGCCAGCACCGAGACAGGGCGGAACTATGGCTACACCTTC,CASTETGRNYGYTF
NA,TRBJ2-1,TRBV12-1,NA,TGTGCCAGCAGCTCCATGGGACAGGGGGCCTCCCATGAGCAGTTCTTC,CASSSMGQGASHEQFF
NA,TRBJ1-1,TRBV30,NA,TGTGCCTGGAGTGTTGGCAAAACTGAAGCTTTCTTT,CAWSVGKTEAFF
NA,TRBJ2-7,TRBV4-1,NA,TGCGCCAGCAGCCGGGGCCTTAGGGGACGGAGCTCCTACGAGCAGTACTTC,CASSRGLRGRSSYEQYF
NA,TRBJ2-3,TRBV4-3,NA,TGCGCCAGCAGGCTACGGGGCCAGATCACAGATACGCAGTATTTT,CASRLRGQITDTQYF
TRBD1,TRBJ1-1,TRBV11-2,NA,TGTGCCAGCAGCTTAAGACAGGGGGCGAACCTGAACACTGAAGCTTTCTTT,CASSLRQGANLNTEAFF
TRBD2,TRBJ2-1,TRBV5-1,NA,TGCGCCAGCAGCATGACTAGCGACTTGAGGCATGAGCAGTTCTTC,CASSMTSDLRHEQFF
TRBD1,TRBJ2-4,TRBV18,NA,TGTGCCAGCTCACTCCGGGACAGGGAGTACATTCAGTACTTC,CASSLRDREYIQYF